This TCR beta chain comes out of a study of beta chain features in type 1 diabetes. Whole-study results and caveats: Compared with healthy donors, patients appeared to share more similar naive, central memory and regulatory TCRB repertoires. Fewer insertions but more deletions were seen at VDJ junctions in type 1 diabetes patients.

This clone was observed a few times. The antigen is undetermined. The V gene lost 1 base and the J gene lost 1 base, with 10 bases spanning the gap. CDR1 is PRHDT, CDR2 FYEKMQ, per germline (reference sequence). The CDR3 contains 15 residues. The investigators reverse transcribed all of the isolated RNA, so they sequenced expressed TCRB transcripts. Clones were sequenced by immunoSEQ multiplex PCR, and TCRdb holds only the in-frame ones, with some missing. The data show hundreds of thousands of clones, 10% to 15% seen once. The rearrangement links TRBV13 to TRBJ2-5, with D unresolved. The sample taken for sequencing was naive CD4+ T cells from blood. The clonotype was recovered from a man between 18 and 29 years old in good health. The chain's CDR3 is CASSLVFDTQETQYF. The CDR3 bases are TGTGCCAGCAGCTTAGTTTTTGACACCCAAGAGACCCAGTACTTC.